A single sample is the source of the 20 T cell receptor beta chains below, sequenced in a study of pediatric ulcerative colitis. Clones were read by immunoSEQ multiplex PCR, and TCRdb kept only the in-frame ones, dropping some. The sample records about 36,000 clones, 83% being singletons. The sample comprised blood. These receptors came from a girl aged 5 to 17 with moderate ulcerative colitis.

The chain employs TRBV5-1 and TRBJ1-1; the match to TRBD1 covers 7 bases. This CDR3 region has 16 residues. The V and J ends lost 2 bases and 5 bases, in that order; junction bases with no gene match: 12. In germline, CDR1 is SGHRS, CDR2 YFSETQ. CDR3 bases: TGCGCCAGCAGCTTAAGATACGACAGGGTAGGTACTGAAGCTTTCTTT. Its protein is CASSLRYDRVGTEAFF. The full variable domain, rest sourced from reference TRBV5-1 and TRBJ1-1, is KAGVTQTPRYLIKTRGQQVTLSCSPISGHRSVSWYQQTPGQGLQFLFEYFSETQRNKGNFPGRFSGRQFSNSRSEMNVSTLELGDSALYLCASSLRYDRVGTEAFFGQGTRLTVV.

This clone was seen just once. V and J are TRBV9 and TRBJ2-7; D not resolved. The CDR3 has 15 amino acids. Per the germline V gene, CDR1 is SGDLS and CDR2 is YYNGEE. V gave up 0 bases and J gave up 4 bases, with 14 bases separating them. The CDR3 bases are TGTGCCAGCAGCGTAGTGCCCCCTCCATTGTACGAGCAGTACTTC. The encoded protein is CASSVVPPPLYEQYF. The whole variable domain, filled in from reference TRBV9 and TRBJ2-7, reads DSGVTQTPKHLITATGQRVTLRCSPRSGDLSVYWYQQSLDQGLQFLIQYYNGEERAKGNILERFSAQQFPDLHSELNLSSLELGDSALYFCASSVVPPPLYEQYFGPGTRLTVT.

The chain employs TRBV7-2 and TRBJ1-1; D ambiguous. Looked up from germline, CDR1 is SGHTA and CDR2 is FQGNSA. The V gene lost 3 bases and the J gene lost 0 bases, with 14 bases spanning the gap. The CDR3 has 16 amino acids. This chain's CDR3 is CASSLEGAGMNTEAFF. For the CDR3, the DNA is TGTGCCAGCAGCTTGGAGGGTGCGGGAATGAACACTGAAGCTTTCTTT.

J is TRBJ2-1 and V is TRBV11-2; 8 positions agree with TRBD1. CDR3 length equals 16 residues. V trimming: 5 bases; J trimming: 7 bases; junction bases outside the gene matches: 13. Germline CDR1 reads SGHAT; CDR2 reads FQNNGV. Here the CDR3 DNA reads TGTGCCAGCAGCCCAATAGGACAGGGCCTGCGGAATGAGCAGTTCTTC. It is translated as CASSPIGQGLRNEQFF.

This chain uses TRBV6-1 with TRBJ1-2; 7 bases agree with TRBD1. The V and J ends lost 5 bases and 6 bases, in that order; junction bases with no gene match: 9. The CDR3 contains 14 residues. CDR1 is MNHNS and CDR2 is SASEGT in the germline V gene. The CDR3, as DNA: TGTGCCAGCAGTTTTACCAACAGGGGCGATGGCTACACCTTC. Amino acid sequence: CASSFTNRGDGYTF.

This chain uses TRBV27 with TRBJ1-2; no definite D call. V lost 6 bases, J lost 4 bases, and 12 bases lay in between. The CDR3 runs 13 residues. Per germline, CDR1 MNHEY and CDR2 SMNVEV (reference sequence). The CDR3 sequence: CASRLDIGYGYTF. CDR3 coding DNA: TGTGCCAGCAGACTCGATATCGGCTATGGCTACACCTTC.

The genes are TRBV4-2 and TRBJ1-3; no clear D gene. Germline V gene lookup returns CDR1 LGHNA and CDR2 YNFKEQ. The germline V and J ends were trimmed by 6 bases and 0 bases, with 18 bases remaining between them. The CDR3 consists of 17 residues. The CDR3 coding sequence is TGTGCCAGCAGTCCGCTCGCGCGGCCCGCCTCTGGAAACACCATATATTTT. Translated, it gives CASSPLARPASGNTIYF.

A single count supports this clone. This chain links TRBV28 with TRBJ1-1; D is undetermined. CDR1 and CDR2 (germline): MDHEN, SYDVKM. This CDR3 is built from 12 residues. V was shortened by 4 bases and J by 11 bases, with 14 bases between the two germline ends. CDR3: CASSSKPGKAFF. The CDR3 DNA sequence: TGTGCCAGCAGTTCGAAGCCCGGGAAGGCTTTCTTT.

The genes are TRBV7-9 and TRBJ2-3; 9 nucleotides match TRBD2. The V gene's germline CDR1 is SEHNR and CDR2 FQNEAQ (reference sequence). V trimming: 4 bases; J trimming: 0 bases; junction bases outside the gene matches: 8. CDR3 size: 17 residues. Written as DNA, the CDR3 is TGTGCCAGCAGCTCAACCAAGACTAGCGGAAGCACAGATACGCAGTATTTT. Protein sequence: CASSSTKTSGSTDTQYF.

The chain carries TRBV10-3 and TRBJ2-1; 7 nucleotides line up with TRBD1. The CDR3 contains 14 residues. Germline V lookup: CDR1 ENHRY, CDR2 SYGVKD. The V and J ends lost 7 bases and 6 bases, in that order; junction bases with no gene match: 9. CDR3 DNA sequence: TGTGCCATCACCGACTCGGGACAGTTCAATGAGCAGTTCTTC. This encodes CAITDSGQFNEQFF.

The chain joins TRBV5-1 to TRBJ2-6; the match to TRBD1 covers 7 bases. Germline trimming cut 4 bases from V and 2 bases from J; bases unmatched to any gene: 6. This CDR3 is built from 16 residues. The V gene's germline CDR1 is SGHRS and CDR2 YFSETQ. The CDR3 nucleotides are TGCGCCAGCAGCACGGGACAGTCCACTGGGGCCAACGTCCTGACTTTC. Translating gives CASSTGQSTGANVLTF.

This chain uses TRBV7-2 with TRBJ1-5; 7 nucleotides align to TRBD1. There are 15 residues in the CDR3. The V and J ends lost 5 bases and 6 bases, in that order; junction bases with no gene match: 10. Looked up from germline, CDR1 is SGHTA and CDR2 is FQGNSA. The CDR3 DNA reads as TGTGCCAGCAGCCTAGACAGGGCGTTAGGTCAGCCCCAGCATTTT. Amino acids: CASSLDRALGQPQHF.

The CDR3 DNA reads as TGTGCCAGCAGCTTAGGAAGCTACGAGCAGTACTTC. It is translated as CASSLGSYEQYF. The chain carries TRBV7-9 and TRBJ2-5; D is ambiguous. The J call could be wrong; TRBJ2-7 is a better fit for the DNA end. Germline CDR1 and CDR2: SEHNR and FQNEAQ (reference sequence). The CDR3 spans 12 residues.

V is TRBV29-1 and J is TRBJ1-2; 7 nucleotides match TRBD1. This CDR3 has 13 residues. Germline loops: CDR1 SQVTM, CDR2 ANQGSEA. V was pared by 7 bases and J by 4 bases, with 9 bases of the junction left unmatched. The CDR3 DNA follows: TGCAGCGCAACCAGGACAGGAGGCTATGGCTACACCTTC. Amino acids: CSATRTGGYGYTF.

V gene TRBV28 combines with J gene TRBJ2-1; D is unclear. The germline V and J ends were trimmed by 5 bases and 0 bases, with 11 bases remaining between them. This CDR3 region has 15 residues. Germline CDR1 MDHEN, CDR2 SYDVKM. The CDR3 nucleotides are TGTGCCAGCAGTCCTCACACTTACTCCTACAATGAGCAGTTCTTC. Its protein is CASSPHTYSYNEQFF.

This clone was counted only a few times. V is TRBV7-2 and J is TRBJ2-1; 12 bases match TRBD2. There are 16 residues in the CDR3. V lost 4 bases, J lost 8 bases, and 9 bases stayed unmatched. Germline V gives CDR1 SGHTA, CDR2 FQGNSA. The CDR3 DNA is TGTGCCAGCAGCTCCGTATCTAGCGGGAGGGTCCATGAGCAGTTCTTC. It specifies CASSSVSSGRVHEQFF. Complete variable domain (other parts from reference TRBV7-2 and TRBJ2-1): GAGVSQSPSNKVTEKGKDVELRCDPISGHTALYWYRQSLGQGLEFLIYFQGNSAPDKSGLPSDRFSAERTGGSVSTLTIQRTQQEDSAVYLCASSSVSSGRVHEQFFGPGTRLTVL.

The CDR3 DNA reads TGTGCCAGCAGCTTCAATGGGGGATTATACGAGACCCAGTACTTC. It yields the protein CASSFNGGLYETQYF. The genes are TRBV11-3 and TRBJ2-5; D tentatively reads TRBD1 or TRBD2 (5 bases each). Trimming removed 3 bases at V and 5 bases at J, with 16 bases between. The germline CDR1 and CDR2 sequences are SGHNT and YENEEA. The CDR3 spans 15 residues.

This chain uses TRBV6-5 with TRBJ2-7, with 7 bases lining up with TRBD1. Looked up from germline, CDR1 is MNHEY and CDR2 is SVGAGI. The CDR3 runs to 15 residues. Losses at the gene ends were 4 bases for V and 1 base for J; bases not matched to a gene: 7. CDR3 loop: CASSFQRTGSYEQYF. CDR3 sequence (DNA): TGTGCCAGCAGTTTTCAGAGGACAGGATCCTACGAGCAGTACTTC.

This chain uses TRBV6-5 with TRBJ1-4; D might be TRBD1 (5 bases). Germline loops: CDR1 MNHEY, CDR2 SVGAGI. The CDR3 is made up of 15 amino acids. Trimming stripped 2 bases from V and 2 bases from J, with 9 bases between. The CDR3 here is CASSYEPGTNEKLFF. CDR3 sequence (DNA): TGTGCCAGCAGTTACGAGCCAGGGACTAATGAAAAACTGTTTTTT.

The chain uses TRBV27 and TRBJ2-2; D unclear. Germline CDR1 is MNHEY and CDR2 is SMNVEV (reference sequence). Trimming stripped 3 bases from V and 3 bases from J, with 5 bases between. This CDR3 comprises 13 residues. The CDR3 region has the DNA TGTGCCAGCAGTTTCTCGGACACCGGGGAGCTGTTTTTT. Residues: CASSFSDTGELFF.